The 30 T cell receptor beta chains in this list originate from one sample, sequenced in a study of a mutant IDH1 vaccine in newly diagnosed glioma. Time point indicated: week 35, safety follow-up. Mutant IDH1 20-mer peptide, at 300 ug, made up each vaccine dose, with topical imiquimod. Their cognate antigens are unknown. Sequenced by immunoSEQ multiplex PCR; TCRdb stores in-frame clones only, minus some. Of about 50,000 clones listed, around 78% are singletons. This specimen consisted of PBMCs, obtained from a glioma patient whose treatment included an IDH1 peptide vaccine. Receptors were obtained from a middle-aged man with glioma.

This rearrangement joins TRBV6-1 to TRBJ1-4, with D unclear. CDR3 length: 14 amino acids. V was shortened by 8 bases and J by 0 bases, with 10 bases between the two germline ends. The germline CDR1 and CDR2 sequences are MNHNS and SASEGT. The CDR3 coding sequence is TGTGCCAGCTCGGCCTTTGCAACTAATGAAAAACTGTTTTTT. Translated, it gives CASSAFATNEKLFF.

CDR3 nucleotides: TGTGCCAGCAGCCTGGCCCGGACGTACTACAATGAGCAGTTCTTC. Encoded protein: CASSLARTYYNEQFF. The J gene is TRBJ2-1, the V gene TRBV11-3; D call uncertain. CDR1 and CDR2 (germline): SGHNT, YENEEA. V lost 5 bases and J lost 3, with 14 bases in between. This CDR3 has 15 residues.

This chain joins TRBV5-4 and TRBJ1-1; no firm D call. Trimming took off 0 bases at V and 8 bases at J, with 11 bases between the two ends. Germline V gene sequence: CDR1 SGHNT, CDR2 YYREEE (reference sequence). The CDR3 runs 13 residues. The CDR3 DNA reads TGTGCCAGCAGCTTGGATGTGGGTCCGGAAGCTTTCTTT. As protein: CASSLDVGPEAFF.

V usage is TRBV21-1 and J usage is TRBJ1-2. TRBV21-1 is deemed a pseudogene. The CDR3 extends over 15 amino acids. DNA for the CDR3: TGTGCCAGCAGCGCGCGGGATTTACCGCCGGGGGGCTACACCTTC. It is translated as CASSARDLPPGGYTF.

The V gene is TRBV5-6, the J gene TRBJ1-2; 7 bases map to TRBD1. The CDR3 totals 13 residues. CDR1 and CDR2 from the germline V gene are SGHDT and YYEEEE. V trimming: 2 bases; J trimming: 8 bases; junction bases outside the gene matches: 6. DNA of the CDR3: TGTGCCAGCAGCTTAGATAGGGGGCACGGCTACACCTTC. Protein sequence: CASSLDRGHGYTF. The whole variable domain, remainder taken from reference TRBV5-6 and TRBJ1-2, is DAGVTQSPTHLIKTRGQQVTLRCSPKSGHDTVSWYQQALGQGPQFIFQYYEEEERQRGNFPDRFSGHQFPNYSSELNVNALLLGDSALYLCASSLDRGHGYTFGSGTRLTVV.

This sequence joins TRBV6-5 and TRBJ2-1; D is ambiguous. This CDR3 comprises 14 residues. Germline V gene lookup returns CDR1 MNHEY and CDR2 SVGAGI. The germline V and J ends were trimmed by 7 bases and 0 bases, with 10 bases remaining between them. CDR3 region: CASTKGSSYNEQFF. In DNA form, the CDR3 reads TGTGCCAGCACCAAGGGATCCTCCTACAATGAGCAGTTCTTC.

This clone was observed once. DNA of the CDR3: TGTGCCAGTAGTATTCGACGGCGGGGCAGTAACTATGGCTACACCTTC. It codes for CASSIRRRGSNYGYTF. The chain uses TRBV19 and TRBJ1-2; the D gene is possibly TRBD1 (5 bases). The germline CDR1 and CDR2 sequences are LNHDA and SQIVND (reference sequence). Trimming removed 3 bases at V and 1 base at J, with 15 bases between. The CDR3 is 16 amino acids.

The J gene is TRBJ1-2, the V gene TRBV7-8, with TRBD1 identical over 10 bases. CDR3 length equals 15 residues. CDR1 is SGHVS and CDR2 is FQNEAQ in the germline V gene. V trimming: 3 bases; J trimming: 4 bases; junction bases outside the gene matches: 5. Written as DNA, the CDR3 is TGTGCCAGCAGCTTCCGGGACAGGGGTTTCTATGGCTACACCTTC. Translating gives CASSFRDRGFYGYTF.

The chain combines TRBV9 with TRBJ1-3; tentatively, D is TRBD1 (6 bases). Trimming removed 4 bases at V and 2 bases at J, with 19 bases between. CDR1 and CDR2 from the germline V gene are SGDLS and YYNGEE. The CDR3 extends over 17 amino acids. This CDR3 reads CASSPLQGPRAGNTIYF. The CDR3 nucleotides read TGTGCCAGCAGCCCCCTACAGGGACCTAGAGCTGGAAACACCATATATTTT.

The CDR3 is CASSLTGTIGNQPQHF. The CDR3, as DNA: TGTGCCAGTAGTCTTACGGGGACAATCGGCAATCAGCCCCAGCATTTT. V usage is TRBV19 and J usage is TRBJ1-5; D perhaps matches TRBD1 (6 bases). CDR1 and CDR2 (germline): LNHDA, SQIVND (reference sequence). This CDR3 spans 16 amino acids. V shed 5 bases and J shed 2 bases, with 16 bases lying between them.

This clone was seen once. The chain recombines TRBV14 with TRBJ2-1, with unresolved D. The germline V gene has CDR1 SGHDN and CDR2 FVKESK. With 6 bases removed from V and 9 bases from J, the gap between germline ends came to 12 bases. This CDR3 contains 12 residues. CDR3 bases: TGTGCCAGCAGTCGCTCTAGAACTGAGCAGTTCTTC. The encoded protein is CASSRSRTEQFF.

In its sample, this clone was seen a few times. V and J are TRBV9 and TRBJ2-1; the match to TRBD2 covers 7 bases. CDR1 and CDR2 (germline): SGDLS, YYNGEE. The trim removed 2 bases at V and 1 base at J, leaving 6 bases unmatched. There are 16 residues in the CDR3. The chain's CDR3 is CASSVGGSGSYNEQFF. DNA of the CDR3: TGTGCCAGCAGCGTGGGAGGGAGCGGGTCCTACAATGAGCAGTTCTTC. Supplemented by reference TRBV9 and TRBJ2-1, the full variable domain reads DSGVTQTPKHLITATGQRVTLRCSPRSGDLSVYWYQQSLDQGLQFLIQYYNGEERAKGNILERFSAQQFPDLHSELNLSSLELGDSALYFCASSVGGSGSYNEQFFGPGTRLTVL.

The chain links TRBV10-3 to TRBJ1-2; TRBD1 is a possible D gene (6 bases). CDR3 length equals 12 residues. V shed 3 bases and J shed 8 bases, with 10 bases lying between them. Germline V lookup: CDR1 ENHRY, CDR2 SYGVKD. The CDR3 here is CAISDEQGGYTF. Written as DNA, the CDR3 is TGTGCCATCAGTGATGAGCAGGGGGGCTACACCTTC.

The rearrangement uses TRBV4-2 and TRBJ1-3; tentatively, D is TRBD1 (5 bases). This CDR3 comprises 17 residues. Germline values: CDR1 LGHNA, CDR2 YNFKEQ. V lost 0 bases and J lost 2, with 14 bases in between. CDR3 nucleotides: TGTGCCAGCAGCCAAGATTCGGGCAGGGCGGCTGGAAACACCATATATTTT. The encoded protein is CASSQDSGRAAGNTIYF.

This chain connects TRBV7-8 to TRBJ1-1, with D maybe TRBD1 (5 bases). The CDR3 runs 15 residues. Germline V CDR1 and CDR2: SGHVS, FQNEAQ. V was cut by 5 bases and J by 1 base, with 14 bases left in between. This CDR3 is CASSPRLGENTEAFF. Here the CDR3 DNA reads TGTGCCAGCAGCCCGCGGTTGGGGGAGAACACTGAAGCTTTCTTT.

This clone came up once. The V gene is TRBV6-1, the J gene TRBJ2-7; D is unresolved. The CDR3 length is 15 residues. CDR1 is MNHNS and CDR2 is SASEGT in the germline V gene. V was shortened by 1 base and J by 1 base, with 11 bases between the two germline ends. CDR3 residues: CASSEDPGRSYEQYF. The DNA of the CDR3 is TGTGCCAGCAGTGAAGACCCCGGACGGTCCTACGAGCAGTACTTC.

The CDR3 DNA follows: TGTGCCAGCACCGGAGTCGATGGGGGCTACACCTTC. Protein product: CASTGVDGGYTF. The chain has TRBV6-1 and TRBJ1-2; D gene unclear. The germline V and J ends were trimmed by 7 bases and 8 bases, with 14 bases remaining between them. Germline V CDR1 and CDR2: MNHNS, SASEGT. CDR3 size: 12 residues.

The chain combines TRBV10-1 with TRBJ1-2; D unclear. CDR1 WNHNN and CDR2 SYGVQD come from the germline V gene (reference sequence). CDR3 length: 14 residues. Between the trimmed V and J ends, which lost 5 bases and 2 bases, there was a span of 12 bases. This CDR3 is CASSPGMENYGYTF. In DNA, the CDR3 is TGCGCCAGCAGTCCGGGGATGGAGAACTATGGCTACACCTTC.

This clone was seen a single time. The rearrangement joins TRBV10-2 to TRBJ2-2; 9 positions agree with TRBD1. Germline V gene data show CDR1 as WSHSY and CDR2 as SAAADI. The CDR3 has 14 amino acids. V lost 2 bases, J lost 7 bases, and 2 bases stayed unmatched. CDR3 nucleotide sequence: TGCGCCAGCAGTGAGGGACAGGGGCTCGGGGAGCTGTTTTTT. Translation: CASSEGQGLGELFF.

This rearrangement joins TRBV6-6 to TRBJ2-2; 7 bases map to TRBD1. This CDR3 comprises 15 residues. The ends lost 5 bases at V and 3 bases at J; junction bases unmatched: 6. Germline V gene sequence: CDR1 MNHNY, CDR2 SVGAGI (reference sequence). The CDR3 protein is CASSHDRVYTGELFF. CDR3 in DNA: TGTGCCAGCAGTCACGACAGGGTCTACACCGGGGAGCTGTTTTTT.

The gene calls are TRBV6-1 and TRBJ1-5, with D tentatively TRBD1 (5 bases). In germline, CDR1 is MNHNS, CDR2 SASEGT. V lost 5 bases, J lost 1 base, and 12 bases lay in between. CDR3 length: 15 amino acids. This CDR3 reads CASSLGGLSNQPQHF. The CDR3 coding sequence is TGTGCCAGCAGTCTCGGGGGGTTAAGCAATCAGCCCCAGCATTTT.

The chain is built from TRBV15 and TRBJ2-1, with 8 bases identical to TRBD2. The germline V gene has CDR1 LNHNV and CDR2 YYDKDF (reference sequence). V shed 5 bases, J shed 7 bases, and the junction held 4 bases outside the gene matches. The CDR3 spans 13 residues. The CDR3 loop reads CATSGRLANEQFF. In DNA form, the CDR3 reads TGTGCCACCAGCGGACGACTAGCGAATGAGCAGTTCTTC.

This chain's CDR3 is CASSAGGYNEQFF. The CDR3 DNA follows: TGTGCCAGCAGCGCGGGAGGCTACAATGAGCAGTTCTTC. The chain links TRBV11-3 to TRBJ2-1; 8 nucleotides line up with TRBD2. J was trimmed by 3 bases and V by 5 bases; bases with no gene match: 0. Germline V gene data show CDR1 as SGHNT and CDR2 as YENEEA. The CDR3 loop spans 13 amino acids.

The chain has TRBV7-8 and TRBJ1-2, with TRBD1 as a possible D gene (6 bases). Germline V CDR1 and CDR2: SGHVS, FQNEAQ. This CDR3 contains 14 residues. Between the trimmed V and J ends, which lost 2 bases and 6 bases, there was a span of 13 bases. As DNA, the CDR3 is TGTGCCAGCAGCTTAAGCGGACAGAACAATGGCTACACCTTC. This codes for CASSLSGQNNGYTF. The full variable domain, in which reference TRBV7-8 and TRBJ1-2 provide the parts outside the CDR3, is GAGVSQSPRYKVAKRGQDVALRCDPISGHVSLFWYQQALGQGPEFLTYFQNEAQLDKSGLPSDRFFAERPEGSVSTLKIQRTQQEDSAVYLCASSLSGQNNGYTFGSGTRLTVV.

The chain uses TRBV6-5 and TRBJ2-1; TRBD2 matches at 10 bases. The CDR3 has 16 residues. Trimming took 0 bases from V and 4 from J; bases not matched to a gene: 3. Germline assignment: CDR1 MNHEY and CDR2 SVGAGI. The CDR3 DNA follows: TGTGCCAGCAGTTACTCGGGACTAGCGAGGTACAATGAGCAGTTCTTC. Residues: CASSYSGLARYNEQFF.

The V and J genes are TRBV18 and TRBJ1-5; D unclear. Trimming removed 6 bases at V and 4 bases at J, with 10 bases between. Germline loops: CDR1 KGHSH, CDR2 LQKENI. This CDR3 is 13 amino acids long. CDR3: CASSLTGNQPQHF. The CDR3 nucleotides read TGTGCCAGCTCCCTGACGGGTAATCAGCCCCAGCATTTT.

The gene calls are TRBV10-3 and TRBJ2-1; the match to TRBD2 covers 11 bases. The CDR3 runs 17 residues. V lost 1 base to trimming and J lost 10 bases; unmatched junction nucleotides: 12. Germline V gives CDR1 ENHRY, CDR2 SYGVKD. The CDR3 region is CAISELVAGGPGEEQFF. DNA of the CDR3: TGTGCCATCAGTGAGTTGGTAGCGGGAGGGCCCGGGGAGGAGCAGTTCTTC.

The chain carries TRBV5-6 and TRBJ2-3; 7 nucleotides line up with TRBD1. Germline V CDR1 and CDR2: SGHDT, YYEEEE. The junction had 6 bases not matched to a gene; V was cut back by 4 bases and J by 4 bases. CDR3 size: 14 residues. CDR3 amino acids: CASSLGQIPDTQYF. The CDR3 nucleotides read TGTGCCAGCAGCCTGGGACAGATCCCAGATACGCAGTATTTT.

The J gene is TRBJ2-7, the V gene TRBV11-2; 7 bases fit TRBD1. J lost 2 bases, V lost 6 bases, and 7 bases had no gene match. The CDR3 contains 14 residues. Germline V gene data show CDR1 as SGHAT and CDR2 as FQNNGV. Here the CDR3 DNA reads TGTGCCAGCAGACCCGGGACAGCGACCTACGAGCAGTACTTC. Its translation is CASRPGTATYEQYF.

The sample holds one count of this clone. CDR3 protein: CASLDEYLGYGYTF. The CDR3 DNA reads TGTGCCAGCCTTGACGAGTATTTAGGCTATGGCTACACCTTC. The rearrangement joins TRBV25-1 to TRBJ1-2; D remains unclear. Trimming took off 8 bases at V and 4 bases at J, with 17 bases between the two ends. The V gene's germline CDR1 is MGHDK and CDR2 SYGVNS. CDR3 length equals 14 residues.